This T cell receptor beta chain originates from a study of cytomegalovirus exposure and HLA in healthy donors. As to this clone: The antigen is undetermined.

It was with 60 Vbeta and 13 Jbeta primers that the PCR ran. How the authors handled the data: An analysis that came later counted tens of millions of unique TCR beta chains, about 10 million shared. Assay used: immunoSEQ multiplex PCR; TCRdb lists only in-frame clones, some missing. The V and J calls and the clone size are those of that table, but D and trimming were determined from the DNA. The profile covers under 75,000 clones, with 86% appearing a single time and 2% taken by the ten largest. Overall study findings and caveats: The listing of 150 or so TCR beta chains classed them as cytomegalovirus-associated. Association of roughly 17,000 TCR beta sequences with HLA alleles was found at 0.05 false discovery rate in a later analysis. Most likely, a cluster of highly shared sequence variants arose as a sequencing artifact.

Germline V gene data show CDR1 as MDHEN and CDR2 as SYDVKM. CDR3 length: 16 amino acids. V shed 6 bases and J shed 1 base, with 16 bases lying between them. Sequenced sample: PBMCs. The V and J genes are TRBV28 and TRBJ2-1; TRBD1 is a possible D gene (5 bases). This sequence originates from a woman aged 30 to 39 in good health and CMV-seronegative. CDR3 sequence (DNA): TGTGCCAGCAGACGTAAGGGGTTCGGGTCCTACAATGAGCAGTTCTTC. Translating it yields CASRRKGFGSYNEQFF.